Listed here are 17 T cell receptor beta chains from one sample, sequenced in a study of T cells after yellow fever vaccination. TCRdb re-analysed the 5' RACE reads in MiXCR, keeping a single row per CDR3 protein. The profile shows 340,000 or so distinct CDR3 sequences, around 13% of them singletons. The sample consisted of CD4+ T cells sorted from PBMCs, taken 15 days after the yellow fever booster vaccination. These receptors all stem from a man between 18 and 35 years old who received the YFV17D yellow fever vaccine.

The rearrangement joins TRBV7-9 to TRBJ2-5; D call uncertain. V was clipped by 5 bases and J by 5 bases, with 21 bases between them. The CDR3 has 16 residues. Germline V CDR1 and CDR2: SEHNR, FQNEAQ (reference sequence). The CDR3 nucleotides are TGTGCCAGCAGCCCGACTTCACCGGCACGGTGGGAGACCCAGTACTTC. It specifies CASSPTSPARWETQYF.

The chain joins TRBV2 to TRBJ1-1; maybe TRBD1 (6 bases). CDR3 length: 15 residues. Germline CDR1 SNHLY, CDR2 FYNNEI. V lost 6 bases to trimming and J lost 4 bases, with 18 bases between them. The CDR3 region has the DNA TGTGCCAGCAGAGCAGACAGGCAATCGAGCACTGAAGCTTTCTTT. Amino acids: CASRADRQSSTEAFF.

This clonotype was detected a few times. The gene calls are TRBV4-2 and TRBJ2-3, with D tentatively TRBD2 (7 bases). Germline assignment: CDR1 LGHNA and CDR2 YNFKEQ. Trimming removed 0 bases from V and 4 bases from J, with 14 bases in between. There are 16 residues in the CDR3. CDR3 loop: CASSQDVLGGADTQYF. The CDR3 nucleotides read TGTGCCAGCAGCCAAGATGTGCTAGGGGGGGCAGATACGCAGTATTTT.

The table lists this clonotype with a few counts. The V and J genes are TRBV2 and TRBJ2-2; 8 bases align to TRBD1. The CDR3 covers 15 residues. Losses at the gene ends were 6 bases for V and 6 bases for J; bases not matched to a gene: 9. Germline lookup yields CDR1 SNHLY and CDR2 FYNNEI. CDR3 nucleotides: TGTGCCAGCAGCCCACAGGGGGGTCTTCCCGGGGAGCTGTTTTTT. Its translation: CASSPQGGLPGELFF.

The chain is built from TRBV3-1 and TRBJ1-2; D is ambiguous. The length of the CDR3 is 15 residues. Trimming pared 1 base from V and 1 base from J, leaving 10 bases between. Per the germline V gene, CDR1 is LGHDT and CDR2 is YNNKEL (reference sequence). CDR3 nucleotides: TGTGCCAGCAGCCAAGGCTCGGGTGGTAACTATGGCTACACCTTC. Translated, it gives CASSQGSGGNYGYTF.

V is TRBV4-3 and J is TRBJ2-7, with a possible D match to TRBD2 (5 bases). The germline V gene has CDR1 LGHNA and CDR2 YSLEER. V was trimmed by 0 bases and J by 8 bases, leaving 14 bases between them. This CDR3 spans 14 amino acids. CDR3 loop: CASSQDLGSGKQYF. CDR3 bases: TGCGCCAGCAGCCAAGATCTGGGCTCCGGGAAGCAGTACTTC.

This chain joins TRBV7-2 and TRBJ1-2; D ambiguous. CDR1 is SGHTA, CDR2 FQGNSA, per germline. The CDR3 loop spans 14 amino acids. V dropped 1 base and J dropped 6 bases, with 12 bases sitting between them. The CDR3 DNA reads as TGTGCCAGCAGCTTAGATCGGTACAGTAATGGCTACACCTTC. Translating it yields CASSLDRYSNGYTF. Using reference TRBV7-2 and TRBJ1-2 for the parts outside the CDR3, the full variable domain is GAGVSQSPSNKVTEKGKDVELRCDPISGHTALYWYRQSLGQGLEFLIYFQGNSAPDKSGLPSDRFSAERTGGSVSTLTIQRTQQEDSAVYLCASSLDRYSNGYTFGSGTRLTVV.

This clonotype was observed a few times. V and J are TRBV5-5 and TRBJ2-1; possible D gene TRBD2, 7 bases. With 4 bases removed from V and 5 bases from J, the gap between germline ends came to 19 bases. CDR1 SGHKS and CDR2 YYEKEE come from the germline V gene (reference sequence). This CDR3 region has 16 residues. In DNA form, the CDR3 reads TGTGCCAGCAGCGCTAGGGTAGGGGGGGCCAACAATGAGCAGTTCTTC. This encodes CASSARVGGANNEQFF.

The chain combines TRBV18 with TRBJ1-4; maybe TRBD1 (5 bases). The V gene lost 3 bases and the J gene lost 13 bases, with 15 bases spanning the gap. The CDR3 spans 13 residues. Looked up from germline, CDR1 is KGHSH and CDR2 is LQKENI. For the CDR3, the DNA is TGTGCCAGCTCACCGATTAACAGGAACAGACTGTTTTTT. Translated: CASSPINRNRLFF.

This clonotype was seen many times. The chain has TRBV5-1 and TRBJ2-1, with D perhaps assigned TRBD1 or TRBD2 (5 bases each). Trimming removed 3 bases at V and 8 bases at J, with 18 bases between. Looked up from germline, CDR1 is SGHRS and CDR2 is YFSETQ. CDR3 size: 15 residues. The CDR3 here is CASSSAPGTSDEQFF. Written as DNA, the CDR3 is TGCGCCAGCAGCTCGGCGCCCGGGACCTCTGATGAGCAGTTCTTC.

V is TRBV7-2 and J is TRBJ2-1; maybe TRBD2 (5 bases). Germline V lookup: CDR1 SGHTA, CDR2 FQGNSA. The CDR3 contains 14 residues. V lost 2 bases and J 7 bases, leaving 12 bases between the germline ends. The CDR3 DNA sequence: TGTGCCAGCAGCTTAAGGCTAGCAGGTAATGAGCAGTTCTTC. Its translation is CASSLRLAGNEQFF.

This clonotype was seen a few times. V gene TRBV5-1 combines with J gene TRBJ1-1, with D hard to call. Germline V gene sequence: CDR1 SGHRS, CDR2 YFSETQ. Trimming removed 7 bases at V and 0 bases at J, with 10 bases between. CDR3 length: 13 residues. CDR3 sequence (DNA): TGCGCCAGCGCTAGAAGCCTGAACACTGAAGCTTTCTTT. It codes for CASARSLNTEAFF.

In this sample, this clonotype turned up many times. The genes are TRBV12-3 or TRBV12-4 and TRBJ1-2, with 7 bases that match TRBD1. After removal of 6 bases from V and 5 bases from J, the junction contained 3 bases not matched to a gene. This CDR3 has 12 residues. The CDR3 loop is CASSRQGYGYTF. The CDR3 bases are TGTGCCAGCAGCCGACAGGGTTATGGCTACACCTTC.

There are many counts of this clonotype. V gene TRBV5-1 combines with J gene TRBJ2-6, with 7 positions matching TRBD1. The length of the CDR3 is 15 residues. After removal of 4 bases from V and 2 bases from J, the junction contained 3 bases not matched to a gene. Germline CDR1 and CDR2: SGHRS and YFSETQ. The CDR3 reads CASSAGTAGANVLTF. In DNA form, the CDR3 reads TGCGCCAGCAGCGCCGGGACAGCTGGGGCCAACGTCCTGACTTTC.

The J gene is TRBJ2-3, the V gene TRBV28, with 9 bases aligning to TRBD2. The CDR3 contains 17 residues. Germline V gene sequence: CDR1 MDHEN, CDR2 SYDVKM. Unmatched junction bases numbered 4, after V lost 0 bases and J lost 0 bases. CDR3 sequence reads: CASSLWRGGASTDTQYF. CDR3 DNA sequence: TGTGCCAGCAGTTTATGGCGCGGGGGGGCCAGCACAGATACGCAGTATTTT.

The table lists this clonotype with a few counts. This sequence joins TRBV6-5 and TRBJ1-2; D unresolved. Per germline, CDR1 MNHEY and CDR2 SVGAGI. The CDR3 totals 14 residues. V dropped 5 bases and J dropped 3 bases, with 13 bases sitting between them. CDR3 amino acids: CASSLAGDYYGYTF. Here the CDR3 DNA reads TGTGCCAGCAGTCTTGCTGGGGATTACTATGGCTACACCTTC.

This clonotype has at least ten counts. The gene calls are TRBV6-1 and TRBJ2-4; no reliable D call. Germline V lookup: CDR1 MNHNS, CDR2 SASEGT. Trimming cost V 3 bases and J 1 base, with 4 bases left between them. The CDR3 length is 13 residues. For the CDR3, the DNA is TGTGCCAGCAGTGATGGGGCCAAAAACATTCAGTACTTC. It translates to CASSDGAKNIQYF.